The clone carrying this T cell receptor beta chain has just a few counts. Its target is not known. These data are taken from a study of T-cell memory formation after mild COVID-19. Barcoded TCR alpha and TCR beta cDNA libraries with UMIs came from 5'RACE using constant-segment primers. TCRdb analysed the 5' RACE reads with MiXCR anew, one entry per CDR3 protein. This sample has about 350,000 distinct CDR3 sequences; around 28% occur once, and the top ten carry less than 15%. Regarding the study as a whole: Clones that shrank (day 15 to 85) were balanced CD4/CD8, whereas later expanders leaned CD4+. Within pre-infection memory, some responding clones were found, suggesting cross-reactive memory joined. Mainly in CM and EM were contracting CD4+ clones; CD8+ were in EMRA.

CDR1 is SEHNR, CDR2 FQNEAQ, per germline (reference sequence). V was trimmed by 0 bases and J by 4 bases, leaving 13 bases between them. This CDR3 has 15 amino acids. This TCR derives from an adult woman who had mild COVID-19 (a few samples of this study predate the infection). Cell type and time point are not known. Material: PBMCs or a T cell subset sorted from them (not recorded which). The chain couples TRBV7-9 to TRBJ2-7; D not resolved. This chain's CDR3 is CASSLAGSPKYEQYF. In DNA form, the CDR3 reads TGTGCCAGCAGCTTAGCAGGCTCGCCCAAGTACGAGCAGTACTTC.